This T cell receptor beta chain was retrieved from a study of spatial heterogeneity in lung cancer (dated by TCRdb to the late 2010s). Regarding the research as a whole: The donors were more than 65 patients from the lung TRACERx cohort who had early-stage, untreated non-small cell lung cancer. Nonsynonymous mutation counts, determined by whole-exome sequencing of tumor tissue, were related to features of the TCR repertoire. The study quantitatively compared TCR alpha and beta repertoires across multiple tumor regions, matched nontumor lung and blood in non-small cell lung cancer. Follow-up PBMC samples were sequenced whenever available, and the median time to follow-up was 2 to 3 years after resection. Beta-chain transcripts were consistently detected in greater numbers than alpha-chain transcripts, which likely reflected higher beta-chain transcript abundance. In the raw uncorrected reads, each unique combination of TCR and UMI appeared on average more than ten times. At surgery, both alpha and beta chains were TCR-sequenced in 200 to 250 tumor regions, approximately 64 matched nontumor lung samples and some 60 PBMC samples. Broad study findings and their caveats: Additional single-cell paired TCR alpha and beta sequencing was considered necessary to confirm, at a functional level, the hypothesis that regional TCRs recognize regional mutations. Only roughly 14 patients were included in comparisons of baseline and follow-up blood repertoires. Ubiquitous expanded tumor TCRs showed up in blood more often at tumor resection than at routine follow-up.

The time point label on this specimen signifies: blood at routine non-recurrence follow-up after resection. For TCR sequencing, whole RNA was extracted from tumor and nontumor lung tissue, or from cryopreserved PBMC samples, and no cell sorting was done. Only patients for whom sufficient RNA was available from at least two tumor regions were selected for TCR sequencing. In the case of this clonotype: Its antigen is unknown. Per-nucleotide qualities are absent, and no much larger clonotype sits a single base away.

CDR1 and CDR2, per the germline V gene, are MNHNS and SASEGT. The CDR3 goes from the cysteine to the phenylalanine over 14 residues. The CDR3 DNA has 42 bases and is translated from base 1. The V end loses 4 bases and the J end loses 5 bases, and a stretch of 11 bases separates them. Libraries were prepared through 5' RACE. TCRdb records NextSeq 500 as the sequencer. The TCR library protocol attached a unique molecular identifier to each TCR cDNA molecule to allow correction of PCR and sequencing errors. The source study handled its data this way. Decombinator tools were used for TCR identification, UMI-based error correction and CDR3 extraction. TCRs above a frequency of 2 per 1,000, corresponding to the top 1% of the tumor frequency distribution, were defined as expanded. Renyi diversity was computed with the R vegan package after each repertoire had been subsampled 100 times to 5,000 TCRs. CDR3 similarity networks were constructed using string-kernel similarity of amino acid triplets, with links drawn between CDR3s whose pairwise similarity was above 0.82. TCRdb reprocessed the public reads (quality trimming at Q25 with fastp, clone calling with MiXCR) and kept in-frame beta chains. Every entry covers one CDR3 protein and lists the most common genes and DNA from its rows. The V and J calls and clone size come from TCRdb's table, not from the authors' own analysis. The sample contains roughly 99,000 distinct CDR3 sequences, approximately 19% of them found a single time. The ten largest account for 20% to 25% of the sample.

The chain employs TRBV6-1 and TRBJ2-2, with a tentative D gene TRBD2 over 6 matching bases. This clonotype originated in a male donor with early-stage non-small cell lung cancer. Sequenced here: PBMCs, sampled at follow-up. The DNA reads TGTGCCAGCAGTGGGTCGCGGGATACCGGGGAGCTGTTTTTT. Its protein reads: CASSGSRDTGELFF.